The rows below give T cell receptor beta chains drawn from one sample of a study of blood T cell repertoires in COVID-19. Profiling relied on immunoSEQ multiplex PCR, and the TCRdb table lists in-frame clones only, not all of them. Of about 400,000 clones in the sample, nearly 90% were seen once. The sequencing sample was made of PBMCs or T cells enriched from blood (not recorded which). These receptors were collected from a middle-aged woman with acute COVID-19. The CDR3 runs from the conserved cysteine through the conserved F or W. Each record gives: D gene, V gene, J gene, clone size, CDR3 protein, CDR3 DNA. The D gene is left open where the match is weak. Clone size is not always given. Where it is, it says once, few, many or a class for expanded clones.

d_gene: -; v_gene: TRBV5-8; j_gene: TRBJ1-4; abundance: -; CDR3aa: CASSLGTATNEKLFF; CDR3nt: TGTGCCAGCAGCTTGGGCACGGCAACTAATGAAAAACTGTTTTTT
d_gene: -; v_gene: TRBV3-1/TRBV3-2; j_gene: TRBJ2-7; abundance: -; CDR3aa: CASSPGGPYEQYF; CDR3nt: TGTGCCAGCAGCCCCGGGGGTCCGTACGAGCAGTACTTC
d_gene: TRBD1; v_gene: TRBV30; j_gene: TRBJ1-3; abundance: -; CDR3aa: CAWKTGGESGNTIYF; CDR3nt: TGTGCCTGGAAGACAGGGGGCGAATCTGGAAACACCATATATTTT
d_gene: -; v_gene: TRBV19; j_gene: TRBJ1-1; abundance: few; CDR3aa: CASIWGPEAFF; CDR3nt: TGTGCCAGTATCTGGGGGCCTGAAGCTTTCTTT
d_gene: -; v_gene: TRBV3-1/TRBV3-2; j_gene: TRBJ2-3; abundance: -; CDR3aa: CASSQGPAQAFEDTQYF; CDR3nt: TGTGCCAGCAGCCAAGGCCCCGCCCAGGCTTTTGAGGATACGCAGTATTTT
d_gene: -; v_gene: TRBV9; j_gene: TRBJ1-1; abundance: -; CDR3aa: CASSPSGGTEAFF; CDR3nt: TGTGCCAGCAGCCCGAGCGGTGGCACTGAAGCTTTCTTT
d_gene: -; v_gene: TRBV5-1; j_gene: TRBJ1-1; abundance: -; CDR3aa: CESSSNTEAFF; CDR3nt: TGCGAGAGTTCAAGCAACACTGAAGCTTTCTTT
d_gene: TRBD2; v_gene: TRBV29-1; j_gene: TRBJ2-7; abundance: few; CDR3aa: CSVRLAYEQYF; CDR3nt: TGCAGCGTTAGACTAGCTTACGAGCAGTACTTC
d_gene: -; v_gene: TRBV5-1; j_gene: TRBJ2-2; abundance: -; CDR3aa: CASSLGSAGTGELFF; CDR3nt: TGCGCCAGCAGCTTGGGATCGGCGGGGACCGGGGAGCTGTTTTTT
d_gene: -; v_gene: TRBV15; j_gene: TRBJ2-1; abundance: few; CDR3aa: CATSRQRGGGEQFF; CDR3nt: TGTGCCACCAGCAGACAAAGAGGGGGTGGTGAGCAGTTCTTC
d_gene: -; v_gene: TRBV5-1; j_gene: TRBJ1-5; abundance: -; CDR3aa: CASRPGLQSNQPQHF; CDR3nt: TGCGCCAGCAGACCGGGTCTTCAATCTAATCAGCCCCAGCATTTT
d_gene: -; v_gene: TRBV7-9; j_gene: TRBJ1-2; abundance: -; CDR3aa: CASSEQGYGYTF; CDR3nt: TGTGCCAGCAGCGAACAGGGCTATGGCTACACCTTC
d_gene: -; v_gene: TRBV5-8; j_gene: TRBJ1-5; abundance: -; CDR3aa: CASSFFRQGPNQPQHF; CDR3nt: TGTGCCAGCAGCTTCTTTCGCCAGGGCCCCAATCAGCCCCAGCATTTT
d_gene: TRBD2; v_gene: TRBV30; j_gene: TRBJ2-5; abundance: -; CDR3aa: CAWAAGGIRQTQYF; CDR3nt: TGTGCCTGGGCGGCGGGGGGTATCCGACAGACCCAGTACTTC
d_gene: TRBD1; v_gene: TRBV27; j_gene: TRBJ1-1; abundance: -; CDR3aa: CASSYPPGHRGVGTEAFF; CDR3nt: TGTGCCAGCAGTTACCCACCGGGACACAGGGGGGTAGGCACTGAAGCTTTCTTT
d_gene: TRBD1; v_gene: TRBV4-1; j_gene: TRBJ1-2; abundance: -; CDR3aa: CASSQDSGQGLGYTF; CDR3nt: TGCGCCAGCAGCCAAGATTCAGGACAGGGGTTAGGCTACACCTTC
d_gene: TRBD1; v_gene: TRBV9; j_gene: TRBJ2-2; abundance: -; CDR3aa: CASSGTGGADTGELFF; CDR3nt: TGTGCCAGCAGCGGGACAGGGGGCGCGGACACCGGGGAGCTGTTTTTT
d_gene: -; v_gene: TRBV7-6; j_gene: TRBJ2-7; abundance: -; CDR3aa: CASSLGPGGYEQYF; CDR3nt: TGTGCCAGCAGCTTAGGCCCCGGAGGGTACGAGCAGTACTTC
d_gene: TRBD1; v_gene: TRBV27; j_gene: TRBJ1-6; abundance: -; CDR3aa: CASSISGQGANSPLHF; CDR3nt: TGTGCCAGCAGTATCTCTGGACAGGGGGCGAATTCACCCCTCCACTTT
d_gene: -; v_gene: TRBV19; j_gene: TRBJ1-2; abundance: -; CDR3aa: CASSNAGEIYGYTF; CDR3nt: TGTGCCAGTAGTAACGCAGGGGAAATCTATGGCTACACCTTC
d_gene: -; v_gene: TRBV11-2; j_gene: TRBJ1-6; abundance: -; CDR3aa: CASSLDMRLIYNSPLHF; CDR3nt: TGTGCCAGCAGCTTAGATATGCGTCTGATCTATAATTCACCCCTCCACTTT
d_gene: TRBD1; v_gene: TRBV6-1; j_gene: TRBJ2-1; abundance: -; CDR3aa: CASSEARGQGSSEQFF; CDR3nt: TGTGCCAGCAGCGAAGCCAGGGGACAGGGGTCCTCTGAGCAGTTCTTC
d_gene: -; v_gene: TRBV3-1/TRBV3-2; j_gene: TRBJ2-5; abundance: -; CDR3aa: CASSQPSASQETQYF; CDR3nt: TGTGCCAGCAGCCAACCTTCTGCTAGCCAAGAGACCCAGTACTTC
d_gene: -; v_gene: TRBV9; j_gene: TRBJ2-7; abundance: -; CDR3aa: CASSVGGRSYEQYF; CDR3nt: TGTGCCAGCAGCGTAGGAGGGAGGTCCTACGAGCAGTACTTC
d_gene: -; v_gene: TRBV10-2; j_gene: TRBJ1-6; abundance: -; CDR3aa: CASRMGASYNSPLHF; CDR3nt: TGCGCCAGCAGGATGGGGGCTTCCTATAATTCACCCCTCCACTTT
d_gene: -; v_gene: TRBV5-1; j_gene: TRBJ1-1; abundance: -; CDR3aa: CASSPRRTEYTEAFF; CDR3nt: TGCGCCAGCAGCCCCCGCCGGACAGAATACACTGAAGCTTTCTTT
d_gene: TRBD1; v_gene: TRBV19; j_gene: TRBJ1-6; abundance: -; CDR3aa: CASNRDRNNSPLHF; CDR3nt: TGTGCCAGTAACCGGGACAGGAATAATTCACCCCTCCACTTT
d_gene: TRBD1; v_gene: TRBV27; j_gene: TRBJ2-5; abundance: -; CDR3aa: CASSWGQGRETQYF; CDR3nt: TGTGCCAGCAGTTGGGGACAGGGGAGGGAGACCCAGTACTTC
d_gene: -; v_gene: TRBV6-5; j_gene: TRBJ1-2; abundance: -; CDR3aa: CASSRGGRAKDGYTF; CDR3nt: TGTGCCAGCAGCCGCGGTGGGCGGGCGAAGGATGGCTACACCTTC
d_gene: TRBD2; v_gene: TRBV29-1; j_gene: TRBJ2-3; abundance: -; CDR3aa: CSVVPAGGRDTQYF; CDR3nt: TGCAGCGTTGTTCCAGCGGGGGGGCGAGATACGCAGTATTTT
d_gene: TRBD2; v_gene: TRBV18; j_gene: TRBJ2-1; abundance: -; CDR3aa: CASSLGAGGQGNEQFF; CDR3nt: TGTGCCAGCTCACTCGGAGCGGGGGGTCAGGGTAATGAGCAGTTCTTC
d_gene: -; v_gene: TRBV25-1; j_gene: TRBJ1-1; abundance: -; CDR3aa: CASSDYLGGKGTEAFF; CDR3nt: TGTGCCAGCAGTGATTATTTGGGGGGGAAGGGGACTGAAGCTTTCTTT
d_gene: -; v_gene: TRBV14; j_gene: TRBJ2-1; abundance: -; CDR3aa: CASSSRLDNEQFF; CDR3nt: TGTGCCAGCAGCTCGAGGTTGGACAATGAGCAGTTCTTC
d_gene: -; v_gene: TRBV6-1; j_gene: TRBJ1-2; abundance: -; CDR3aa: CASSEVTGRYGYTF; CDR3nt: TGTGCCAGCAGTGAAGTGACAGGACGCTATGGCTACACCTTC
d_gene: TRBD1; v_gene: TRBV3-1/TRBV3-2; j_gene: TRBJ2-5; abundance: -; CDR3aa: CASSPLGGQGWETQYF; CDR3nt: TGTGCCAGCAGCCCACTAGGCGGACAGGGGTGGGAGACCCAGTACTTC
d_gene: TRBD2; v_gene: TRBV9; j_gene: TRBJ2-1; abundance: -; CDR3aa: CASSELAGGLFYEQFF; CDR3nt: TGTGCCAGCAGCGAACTAGCGGGGGGGCTCTTCTATGAGCAGTTCTTC
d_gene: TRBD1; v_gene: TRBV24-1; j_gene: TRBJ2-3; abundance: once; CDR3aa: CATSGTGGDTQYF; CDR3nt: TGTGCCACCAGTGGGACAGGTGGAGATACGCAGTATTTT
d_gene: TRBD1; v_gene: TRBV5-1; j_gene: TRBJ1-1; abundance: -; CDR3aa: CASSLDPRGRDTEAFF; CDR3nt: TGCGCCAGCAGCTTGGATCCCAGGGGGCGGGACACTGAAGCTTTCTTT
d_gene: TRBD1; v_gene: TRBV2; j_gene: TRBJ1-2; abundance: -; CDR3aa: CASIPPLGQGDPGRGGYTF; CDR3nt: TGTGCCAGCATTCCCCCCCTCGGACAGGGAGACCCCGGCAGGGGTGGCTACACCTTC